A single sample is the source of the 2 T cell receptor beta chains below, sequenced in a study of shared clonotypes between healthy human individuals. The protocol was immunoSEQ multiplex PCR, while the TCRdb copy is restricted to in-frame clones and leaves out a portion. The table shows roughly 760,000 clones, with around two thirds occurring only once. Sequencing was done on a sample of memory CD4+ T cells sorted from blood. Subset: CD45RA-negative fraction. Receptor source: a woman between 25 and 40 years old in good health.

The V call is TRBV2, the J call TRBJ2-7, with 13 positions matching TRBD2. The V and J ends lost 6 bases and 3 bases, in that order; junction bases with no gene match: 5. There are 15 residues in the CDR3. Germline V gives CDR1 SNHLY, CDR2 FYNNEI. The CDR3 DNA is TGTGCCAGCAGGGCAGGACTAGCGGGAGTCTACGAGCAGTACTTC. This codes for CASRAGLAGVYEQYF.

The rearrangement uses TRBV6-1 and TRBJ1-1, with 7 bases matching TRBD1. With V trimmed by 4 bases and J by 2 bases, 7 bases remained unmatched. CDR1 MNHNS and CDR2 SASEGT come from the germline V gene. This CDR3 comprises 15 residues. This chain's CDR3 is CASSVKQGFNTEAFF. The CDR3 bases are TGTGCCAGCAGTGTAAAACAGGGGTTCAACACTGAAGCTTTCTTT.